Described below is a single T cell receptor beta chain sequence and its context. This sample is drawn from a study of blood T cell repertoires in COVID-19. Under the authors' procedure: From reference gene primer amplification, estimates of nucleated cell counts were derived. Produced via immunoSEQ multiplex PCR; TCRdb's table is partial and in-frame only. V, J and clone size derive from that table, while D and trimming were established from the DNA sequence. Of about 61,000 clones listed, 88% were seen once; the top ten hold 20% to 25%. In germline, CDR1 is SGHRS, CDR2 YFSETQ. V shed 3 bases and J shed 2 bases, with 10 bases lying between them. The CDR3 is 14 amino acids.

The TCR sequence derives from a woman aged 45-65 years with active or convalescent COVID-19. Material: peripheral blood. This chain links TRBV5-1 with TRBJ2-3; D unresolved. The CDR3 region has the DNA TGCGCCAGCAGCTGGAGCAAGGCCACAGATACGCAGTATTTT. It encodes CASSWSKATDTQYF.